This T cell receptor beta chain stems from a study of T-cell memory formation after mild COVID-19. MiXCR was run by TCRdb on the 5' RACE reads, yielding one entry per CDR3 protein. The sample lists around 35,000 distinct CDR3 sequences, roughly 7.5% seen once, with roughly 27% in the top ten. Regarding the study as a whole: Clones contracting day 15 to 85 were balanced CD4/CD8; later expanders leaned CD4+.

The CDR3 contains 18 residues. CDR1 SGHVS and CDR2 FNYEAQ come from the germline V gene. V dropped 1 base and J dropped 5 bases, with 23 bases sitting between them. Regarding this clonotype: Its antigen is currently unknown.

Sequenced: PBMCs or a T cell subset sorted from them (not recorded which). The V call is TRBV7-6, the J call TRBJ2-5; D call uncertain. The receptor's source is a man between 18 and 35 years old who had mild COVID-19 (a few samples of this study predate the infection). Cell type and time point are not known. This CDR3 is CASSLVKGRLRVWETQYF. CDR3 DNA sequence: TGTGCCAGCAGCTTAGTGAAGGGTCGGTTACGGGTATGGGAGACCCAGTACTTC.